One sample yielded the 2 T cell receptor beta chains listed below, sequenced in a study of cytomegalovirus exposure and HLA in healthy donors. A multiplex PCR was run with 60 Vbeta primers and 13 Jbeta primers. The protocol was immunoSEQ multiplex PCR, while the TCRdb copy is restricted to in-frame clones and leaves out a portion. This sample has 120,000 or so clones, with 81% found just once. Material: PBMCs. The receptors here all came from a man younger than 35 in good health and CMV-seronegative.

CDR3 residues: CASSVGTGGLGNTIYF. The DNA of the CDR3 is TGTGCCAGCAGCGTAGGGACAGGGGGCCTTGGAAACACCATATATTTT. V gene TRBV9 combines with J gene TRBJ1-3, with 11 bases identical to TRBD1. The CDR3 loop spans 16 amino acids. Trimming at V came to 0 bases and at J to 3 bases, leaving 2 bases not matched to a gene. CDR1 SGDLS and CDR2 YYNGEE come from the germline V gene.

The J gene is TRBJ1-5, the V gene TRBV6-1; D is unclear. The V and J ends lost 7 bases and 2 bases respectively, with 6 bases between them. From germline, CDR1 is MNHNS and CDR2 SASEGT. The CDR3 contains 12 residues. The CDR3 region is CASMEGNQPQHF. The CDR3 DNA reads as TGTGCCAGCATGGAGGGCAATCAGCCCCAGCATTTT.